Presented here are 9 T cell receptor beta chains from one specimen sequenced in a study of T-cell reconstitution after alpha-beta-depleted transplantation in children. Preparation of the TCRbeta library used unique molecular identifiers. TCRdb re-called the PCR reads with MiXCR, one entry per CDR3 protein. The data contain over 25,000 distinct CDR3 sequences, 15% to 20% of them seen just once; the ten biggest clones take up 35%. This material consisted of PBMCs, mostly from graft donor cells, taken 60 days after TCRalphabeta/CD19-depleted stem cell transplant. The receptors stem from a male patient under 10 years old who had a stem cell transplant for acute lymphoblastic leukemia, so the T cells may come from the graft donor.

The V call is TRBV7-9, the J call TRBJ2-3; 7 positions agree with TRBD2. This CDR3 is 16 amino acids long. CDR1 and CDR2 from the germline V gene are SEHNR and FQNEAQ (reference sequence). After removal of 5 bases from V and 2 bases from J, the junction contained 10 bases not matched to a gene. The CDR3 DNA follows: TGTGCCAGCAGCCGTACTCTCCGGGAGGCCACAGATACGCAGTATTTT. This sequence encodes CASSRTLREATDTQYF.

In this sample, this clonotype turned up many times. The chain uses TRBV7-8 and TRBJ2-1; tentative D call: TRBD2 (5 bases). Trimming shortened V by 1 base and J by 10 bases, and 11 bases separated the two germline ends. CDR1 is SGHVS and CDR2 is FQNEAQ in the germline V gene. CDR3 length: 13 amino acids. The CDR3 protein is CASSLGRRGEQFF. For the CDR3, the DNA is TGTGCCAGCAGCTTAGGTCGCCGGGGAGAGCAGTTCTTC. Filled out from reference TRBV7-8 and TRBJ2-1, the complete variable domain reads GAGVSQSPRYKVAKRGQDVALRCDPISGHVSLFWYQQALGQGPEFLTYFQNEAQLDKSGLPSDRFFAERPEGSVSTLKIQRTQQEDSAVYLCASSLGRRGEQFFGPGTRLTVL.

The chain links TRBV11-2 to TRBJ2-7; possible D gene TRBD2, 6 bases. Looked up from germline, CDR1 is SGHAT and CDR2 is FQNNGV. V lost 5 bases and J 0 bases, leaving 14 bases between the germline ends. This CDR3 contains 15 residues. The CDR3: CASSLNSGSSYEQYF. The CDR3, as DNA: TGTGCCAGCAGCCTGAACTCCGGGAGCTCCTACGAGCAGTACTTC.

The genes are TRBV7-2 and TRBJ2-7; 8 bases line up with TRBD1. This CDR3 region has 16 residues. V dropped 2 bases and J dropped 0; count of bases not matched to a gene: 6. Germline CDR1 reads SGHTA; CDR2 reads FQGNSA. In nucleotides, the CDR3 is TGTGCCAGCAGCTTAATCGGACAGGGATTCTCCTACGAGCAGTACTTC. It specifies CASSLIGQGFSYEQYF.

This clonotype was recorded many times. V usage is TRBV5-1 and J usage is TRBJ2-3; TRBD1 agrees at 8 bases. This CDR3 is built from 16 residues. The germline V gene encodes CDR1 SGHRS and CDR2 YFSETQ. Unmatched junction bases numbered 6, after V lost 0 bases and J lost 3 bases. DNA for the CDR3: TGCGCCAGCAGCTTGGAATTCGGACAGGGAACAGATACGCAGTATTTT. Protein sequence: CASSLEFGQGTDTQYF.

The V gene is TRBV9, the J gene TRBJ1-1; D not certain. V was pared by 6 bases and J by 4 bases, with 13 bases between. Looked up from germline, CDR1 is SGDLS and CDR2 is YYNGEE. The CDR3 contains 13 residues. The CDR3 bases are TGTGCCAGCACACGAAAAGGAGGCACTGAAGCTTTCTTT. It is translated as CASTRKGGTEAFF.

This clonotype was seen repeatedly, ten times or more. This sequence joins TRBV5-1 and TRBJ2-7; a possible D gene is TRBD2 (5 bases). Germline lookup yields CDR1 SGHRS and CDR2 YFSETQ. The CDR3 spans 12 residues. Trimming took 0 bases from V and 7 from J, leaving 8 bases between them. CDR3 in amino acids: CASSLGGREQYF. In nucleotides, the CDR3 is TGCGCCAGCAGCTTGGGAGGGCGTGAGCAGTACTTC.

This clonotype was found many times. The genes are TRBV7-2 and TRBJ1-2; no firm D call. CDR1 is SGHTA and CDR2 is FQGNSA in the germline V gene. The length of the CDR3 is 16 residues. The ends were cut back, 1 base at V and 4 bases at J, with 16 bases in the middle. The CDR3 reads CASSLGSRPVGYGYTF. In DNA, the CDR3 is TGTGCCAGCAGCTTAGGGAGCAGGCCGGTCGGCTATGGCTACACCTTC.

This clonotype has only a few counts. The J gene is TRBJ2-5, the V gene TRBV9; tentative D call: TRBD2 (6 bases). V lost 3 bases to trimming and J lost 7 bases, with 7 bases between them. In germline, CDR1 is SGDLS, CDR2 YYNGEE. CDR3 length: 11 residues. This CDR3 is CASSDGGTQYF. CDR3 nucleotide sequence: TGTGCCAGCAGCGACGGGGGGACCCAGTACTTC.